This TCR beta chain was identified during a study of control samples from healthy donors and cancer patients. This CDR3 has 15 amino acids. In germline, CDR1 is MGHDK, CDR2 SYGVNS. Trimming removed 4 bases at V and 4 bases at J, with 14 bases between. TCRdb's copy holds only in-frame clones and misses some; the assay was immunoSEQ multiplex PCR. The data contain about 140,000 clones, roughly 88% of them singletons. The chain has TRBV25-1 and TRBJ1-3; D is unresolved. Sequencing input: blood. The TCR originated in a man aged 18-30 years in good health. The CDR3 is CASSGVALAGNTIYF. CDR3 nucleotides: TGTGCCAGCAGTGGGGTCGCTTTGGCCGGAAACACCATATATTTT.